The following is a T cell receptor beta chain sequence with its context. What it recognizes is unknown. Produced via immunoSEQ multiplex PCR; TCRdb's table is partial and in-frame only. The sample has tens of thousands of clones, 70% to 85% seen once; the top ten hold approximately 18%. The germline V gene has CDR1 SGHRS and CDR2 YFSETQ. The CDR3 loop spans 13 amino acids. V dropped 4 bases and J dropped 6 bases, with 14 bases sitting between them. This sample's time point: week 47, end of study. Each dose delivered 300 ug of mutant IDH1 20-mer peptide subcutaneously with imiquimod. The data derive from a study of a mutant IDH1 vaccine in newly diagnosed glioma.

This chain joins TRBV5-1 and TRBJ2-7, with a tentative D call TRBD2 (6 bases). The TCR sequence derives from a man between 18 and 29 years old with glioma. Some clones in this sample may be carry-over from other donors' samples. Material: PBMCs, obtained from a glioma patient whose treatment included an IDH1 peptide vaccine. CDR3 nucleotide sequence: TGCGCCAGCAGCCCCGTTCGGGGAGGCGAGCAGTACTTC. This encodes CASSPVRGGEQYF. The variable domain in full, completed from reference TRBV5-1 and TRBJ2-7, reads KAGVTQTPRYLIKTRGQQVTLSCSPISGHRSVSWYQQTPGQGLQFLFEYFSETQRNKGNFPGRFSGRQFSNSRSEMNVSTLELGDSALYLCASSPVRGGEQYFGPGTRLTVT.